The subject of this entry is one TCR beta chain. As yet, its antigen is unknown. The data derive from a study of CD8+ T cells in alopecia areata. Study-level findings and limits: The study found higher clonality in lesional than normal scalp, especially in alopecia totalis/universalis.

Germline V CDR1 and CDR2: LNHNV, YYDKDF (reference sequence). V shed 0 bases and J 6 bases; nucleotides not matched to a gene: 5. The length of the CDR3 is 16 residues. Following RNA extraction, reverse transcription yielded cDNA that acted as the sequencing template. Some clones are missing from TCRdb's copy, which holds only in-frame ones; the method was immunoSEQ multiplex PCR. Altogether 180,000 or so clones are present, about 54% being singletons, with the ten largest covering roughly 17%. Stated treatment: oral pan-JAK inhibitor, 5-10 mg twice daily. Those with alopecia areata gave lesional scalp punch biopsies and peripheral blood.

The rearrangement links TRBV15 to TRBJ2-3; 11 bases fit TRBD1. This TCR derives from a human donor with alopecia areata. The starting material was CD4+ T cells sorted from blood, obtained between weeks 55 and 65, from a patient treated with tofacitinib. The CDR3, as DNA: TGTGCCACCAGCAGAGATGTGGACAGGGGGCTGGATACGCAGTATTTT. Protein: CATSRDVDRGLDTQYF. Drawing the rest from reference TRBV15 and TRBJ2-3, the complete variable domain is DAMVIQNPRYQVTQFGKPVTLSCSQTLNHNVMYWYQQKSSQAPKLLFHYYDKDFNNEADTPDNFQSRRPNTSFCFLDIRSPGLGDTAMYLCATSRDVDRGLDTQYFGPGTRLTVL.